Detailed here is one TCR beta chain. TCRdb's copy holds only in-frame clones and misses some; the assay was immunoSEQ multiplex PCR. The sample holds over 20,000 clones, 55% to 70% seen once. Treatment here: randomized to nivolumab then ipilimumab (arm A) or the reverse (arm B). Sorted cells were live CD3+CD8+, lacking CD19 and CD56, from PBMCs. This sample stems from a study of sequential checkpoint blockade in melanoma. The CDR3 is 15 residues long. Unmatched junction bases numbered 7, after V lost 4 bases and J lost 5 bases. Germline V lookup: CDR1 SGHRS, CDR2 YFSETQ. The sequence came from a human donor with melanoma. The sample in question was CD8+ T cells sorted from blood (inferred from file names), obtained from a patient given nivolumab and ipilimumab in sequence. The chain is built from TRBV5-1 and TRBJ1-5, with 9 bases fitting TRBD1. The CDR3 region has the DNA TGCGCCAGCAGCCTAGGGACAGGGACACATCAGCCCCAGCATTTT. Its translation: CASSLGTGTHQPQHF. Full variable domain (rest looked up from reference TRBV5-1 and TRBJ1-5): KAGVTQTPRYLIKTRGQQVTLSCSPISGHRSVSWYQQTPGQGLQFLFEYFSETQRNKGNFPGRFSGRQFSNSRSEMNVSTLELGDSALYLCASSLGTGTHQPQHFGDGTRLSIL.